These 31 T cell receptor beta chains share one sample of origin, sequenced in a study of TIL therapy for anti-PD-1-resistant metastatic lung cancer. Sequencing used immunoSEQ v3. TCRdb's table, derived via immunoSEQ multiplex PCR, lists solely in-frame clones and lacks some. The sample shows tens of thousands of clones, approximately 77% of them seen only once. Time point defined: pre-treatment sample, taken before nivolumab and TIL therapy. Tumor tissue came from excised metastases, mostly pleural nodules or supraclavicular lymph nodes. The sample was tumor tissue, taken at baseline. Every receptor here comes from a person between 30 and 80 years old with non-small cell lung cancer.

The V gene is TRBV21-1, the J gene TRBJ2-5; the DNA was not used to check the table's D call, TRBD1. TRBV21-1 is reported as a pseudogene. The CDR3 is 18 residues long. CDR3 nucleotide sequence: TGTGCCAGCAGCAACCCTGTCCACAGGAGGGGGCGAGAGGAGACCCAGTACTTC. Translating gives CASSNPVHRRGREETQYF.

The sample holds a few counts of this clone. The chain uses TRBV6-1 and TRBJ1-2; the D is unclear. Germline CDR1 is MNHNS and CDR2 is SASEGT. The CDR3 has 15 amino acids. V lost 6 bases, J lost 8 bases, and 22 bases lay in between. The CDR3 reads CASSPENVGVAGYTF. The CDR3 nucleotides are TGTGCCAGCAGCCCCGAGAACGTCGGGGTTGCGGGCTACACCTTC.

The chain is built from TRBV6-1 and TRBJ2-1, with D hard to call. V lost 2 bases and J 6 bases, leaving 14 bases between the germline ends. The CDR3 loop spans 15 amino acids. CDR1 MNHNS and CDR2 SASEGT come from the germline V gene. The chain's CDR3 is CASSERAAWANEQFF. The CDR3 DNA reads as TGTGCCAGCAGTGAAAGGGCAGCCTGGGCCAATGAGCAGTTCTTC.

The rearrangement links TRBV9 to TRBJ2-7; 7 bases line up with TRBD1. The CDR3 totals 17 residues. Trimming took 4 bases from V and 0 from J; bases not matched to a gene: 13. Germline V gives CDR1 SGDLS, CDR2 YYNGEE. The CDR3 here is CASSQNPQDRSSYEQYF. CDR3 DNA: TGTGCCAGCAGCCAGAACCCTCAGGACAGGAGCTCCTACGAGCAGTACTTC.

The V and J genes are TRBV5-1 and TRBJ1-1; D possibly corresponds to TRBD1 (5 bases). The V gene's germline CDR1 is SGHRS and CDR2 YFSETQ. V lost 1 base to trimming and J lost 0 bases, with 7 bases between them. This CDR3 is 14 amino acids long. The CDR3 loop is CASSLTGLNTEAFF. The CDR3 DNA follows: TGCGCCAGCAGCTTGACAGGCCTGAACACTGAAGCTTTCTTT.

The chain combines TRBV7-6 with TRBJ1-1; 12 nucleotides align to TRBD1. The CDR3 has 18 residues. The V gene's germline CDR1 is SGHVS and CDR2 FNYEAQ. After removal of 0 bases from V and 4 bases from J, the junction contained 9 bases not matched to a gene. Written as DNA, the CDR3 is TGTGCCAGCAGCTTAGCTCCCGGGACAGGGGGCGAGGGCACTGAAGCTTTCTTT. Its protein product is CASSLAPGTGGEGTEAFF. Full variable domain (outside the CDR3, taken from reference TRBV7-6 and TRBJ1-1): GAGVSQSPRYKVTKRGQDVALRCDPISGHVSLYWYRQALGQGPEFLTYFNYEAQQDKSGLPNDRFSAERPEGSISTLTIQRTEQRDSAMYRCASSLAPGTGGEGTEAFFGQGTRLTVV.

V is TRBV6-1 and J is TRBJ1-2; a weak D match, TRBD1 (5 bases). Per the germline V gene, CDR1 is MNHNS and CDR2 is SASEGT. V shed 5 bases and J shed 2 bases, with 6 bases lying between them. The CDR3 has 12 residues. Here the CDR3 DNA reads TGTGCCAGCAGTTGGGGCAACTATGGCTACACCTTC. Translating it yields CASSWGNYGYTF.

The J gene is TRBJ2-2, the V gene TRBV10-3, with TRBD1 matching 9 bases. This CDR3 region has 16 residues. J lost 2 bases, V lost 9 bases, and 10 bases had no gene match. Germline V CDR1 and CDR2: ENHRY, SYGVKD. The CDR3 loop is CAMGYGGQGNTGELFF. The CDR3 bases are TGTGCCATGGGGTATGGGGGACAGGGCAACACCGGGGAGCTGTTTTTT.

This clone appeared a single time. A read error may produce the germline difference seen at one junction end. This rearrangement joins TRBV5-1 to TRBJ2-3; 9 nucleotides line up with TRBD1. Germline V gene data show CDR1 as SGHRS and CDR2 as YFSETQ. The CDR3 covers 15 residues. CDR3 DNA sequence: TGCGCCTGCAGCCCCAGGGACAGGGGCACAGATACGCAGTATTTT. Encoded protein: CACSPRDRGTDTQYF.

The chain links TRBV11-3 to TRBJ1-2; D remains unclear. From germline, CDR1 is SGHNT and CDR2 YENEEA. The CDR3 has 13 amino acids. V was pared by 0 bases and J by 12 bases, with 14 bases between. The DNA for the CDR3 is TGTGCCAGCAGCTTAGATCTCAGAGACCCTGACACCTTC. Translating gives CASSLDLRDPDTF.

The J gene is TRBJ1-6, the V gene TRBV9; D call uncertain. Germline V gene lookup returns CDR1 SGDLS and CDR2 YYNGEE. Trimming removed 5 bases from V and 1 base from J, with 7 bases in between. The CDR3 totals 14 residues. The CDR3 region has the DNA TGTGCCAGCAGTGAGGTATCCTATAATTCACCCCTCCACTTT. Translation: CASSEVSYNSPLHF.

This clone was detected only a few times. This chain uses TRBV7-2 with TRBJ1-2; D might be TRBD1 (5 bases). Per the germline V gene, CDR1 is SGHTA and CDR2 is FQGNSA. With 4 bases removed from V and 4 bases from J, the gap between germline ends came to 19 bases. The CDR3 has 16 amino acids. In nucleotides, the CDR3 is TGTGCCAGCAGCTCCAGGGTTACCCACCCCTCCTATGGCTACACCTTC. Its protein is CASSSRVTHPSYGYTF.

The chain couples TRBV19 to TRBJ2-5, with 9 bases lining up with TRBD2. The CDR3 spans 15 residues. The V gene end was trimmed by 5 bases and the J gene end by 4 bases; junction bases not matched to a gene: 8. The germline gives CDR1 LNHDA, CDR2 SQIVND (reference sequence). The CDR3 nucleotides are TGTGCCAGTAGTCCCGCGGGAGGGGGTTCAGAGACCCAGTACTTC. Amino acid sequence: CASSPAGGGSETQYF.

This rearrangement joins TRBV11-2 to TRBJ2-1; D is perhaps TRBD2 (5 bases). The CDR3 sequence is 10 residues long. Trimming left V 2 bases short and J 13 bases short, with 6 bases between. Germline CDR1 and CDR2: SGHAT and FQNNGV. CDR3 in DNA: TGTGCCAGCAGCTTACGGGAACAGTTCTTC. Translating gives CASSLREQFF.

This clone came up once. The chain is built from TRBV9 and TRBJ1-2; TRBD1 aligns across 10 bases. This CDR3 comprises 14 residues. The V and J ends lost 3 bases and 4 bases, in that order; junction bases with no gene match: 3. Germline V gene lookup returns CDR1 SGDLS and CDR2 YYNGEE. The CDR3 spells CASSAWTGGYGYTF. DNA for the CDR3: TGTGCCAGCAGCGCTTGGACAGGGGGCTATGGCTACACCTTC.

The CDR3 region has the DNA TGTGCCAGCAGCGCCGGTTACGAGCAGTACTTC. Protein: CASSAGYEQYF. This chain connects TRBV6-6 to TRBJ2-5; unclear D gene. The J call is doubtful: the DNA matches TRBJ2-7 better. This CDR3 comprises 11 residues. Germline loops: CDR1 MNHNY, CDR2 SVGAGI (reference sequence).

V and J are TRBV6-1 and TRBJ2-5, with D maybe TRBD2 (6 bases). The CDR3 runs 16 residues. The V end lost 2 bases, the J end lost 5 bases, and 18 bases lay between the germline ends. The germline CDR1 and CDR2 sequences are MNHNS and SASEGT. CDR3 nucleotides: TGTGCCAGCAGTGAACCGTCCCCGGTAGCGGTGGAGACCCAGTACTTC. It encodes CASSEPSPVAVETQYF.

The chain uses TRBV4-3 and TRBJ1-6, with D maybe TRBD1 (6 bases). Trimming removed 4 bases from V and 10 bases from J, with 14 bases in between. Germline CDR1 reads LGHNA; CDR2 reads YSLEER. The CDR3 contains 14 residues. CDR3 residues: CASSPTGYGSPLHF. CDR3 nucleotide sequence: TGCGCCAGCAGCCCAACAGGGTATGGATCACCCCTCCACTTT.

The CDR3 protein is CASRGQGREKLFF. The CDR3 DNA is TGTGCCAGCAGGGGACAGGGCAGAGAAAAACTGTTTTTT. The chain carries TRBV7-9 and TRBJ1-4; 9 bases are a match to TRBD1. V gave up 6 bases and J gave up 8 bases; unmatched junction bases: 4. The CDR3 runs to 13 residues. The germline CDR1 and CDR2 sequences are SEHNR and FQNEAQ (reference sequence).

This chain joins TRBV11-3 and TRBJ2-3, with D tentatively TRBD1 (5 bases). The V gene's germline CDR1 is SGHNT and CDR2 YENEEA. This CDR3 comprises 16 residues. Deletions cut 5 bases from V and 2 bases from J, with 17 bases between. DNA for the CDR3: TGTGCCAGCAGCCTAAGGGGAACGGTTAACACAGATACGCAGTATTTT. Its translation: CASSLRGTVNTDTQYF.

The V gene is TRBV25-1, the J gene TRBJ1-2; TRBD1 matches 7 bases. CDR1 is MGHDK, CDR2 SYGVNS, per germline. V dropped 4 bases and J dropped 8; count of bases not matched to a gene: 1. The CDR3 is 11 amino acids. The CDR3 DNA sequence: TGTGCCAGCAGTGCAGGGGGGGGCTACACCTTC. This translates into CASSAGGGYTF.

The CDR3 is CASSRTGGAGQPQHF. CDR3 in DNA: TGTGCCAGCAGCCGAACAGGGGGCGCGGGTCAGCCCCAGCATTTT. J is TRBJ1-5 and V is TRBV6-5, with 9 bases that match TRBD1. The CDR3 has 15 residues. Germline CDR1 and CDR2: MNHEY and SVGAGI. Trimming cost V 6 bases and J 6 bases; bases outside gene matches: 9.

In DNA form, the CDR3 reads TGTGCCAGCAGCTTAGAGCAGGACGGTCAGCCCCAGCATTTT. Protein sequence: CASSLEQDGQPQHF. V gene TRBV7-9 combines with J gene TRBJ1-5; D is uncertain. Germline CDR1 SEHNR, CDR2 FQNEAQ (reference sequence). Trimming cost V 1 base and J 6 bases, with 10 bases left between them. CDR3 length equals 14 residues.

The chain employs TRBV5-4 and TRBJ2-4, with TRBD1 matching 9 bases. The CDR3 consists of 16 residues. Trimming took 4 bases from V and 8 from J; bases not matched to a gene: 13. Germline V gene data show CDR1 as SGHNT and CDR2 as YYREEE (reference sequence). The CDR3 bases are TGTGCCAGCAGCAAGTTGATGAGGGACAGGGAGGACATTCAGTACTTC. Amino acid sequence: CASSKLMRDREDIQYF.

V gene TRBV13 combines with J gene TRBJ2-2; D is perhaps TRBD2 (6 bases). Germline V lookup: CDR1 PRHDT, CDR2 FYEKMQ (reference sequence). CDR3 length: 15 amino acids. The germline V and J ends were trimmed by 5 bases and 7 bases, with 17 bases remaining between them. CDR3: CASSTPGSGVGELFF. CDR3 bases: TGTGCCAGCAGCACCCCGGGCTCGGGGGTCGGGGAGCTGTTTTTT.

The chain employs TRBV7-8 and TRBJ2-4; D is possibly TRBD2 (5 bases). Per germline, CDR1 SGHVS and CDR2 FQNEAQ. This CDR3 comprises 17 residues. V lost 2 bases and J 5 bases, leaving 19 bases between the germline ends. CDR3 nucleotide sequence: TGTGCCAGCAGCTTACTTCGGGGAGCGCTCATTGAAAACATTCAGTACTTC. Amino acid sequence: CASSLLRGALIENIQYF.

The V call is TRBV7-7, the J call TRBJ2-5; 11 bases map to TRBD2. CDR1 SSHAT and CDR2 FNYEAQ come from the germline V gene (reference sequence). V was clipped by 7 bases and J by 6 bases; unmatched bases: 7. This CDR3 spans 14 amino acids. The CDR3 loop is CASTASGGIKTQYF. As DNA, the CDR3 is TGTGCCAGCACGGCTAGCGGGGGGATAAAGACCCAGTACTTC.

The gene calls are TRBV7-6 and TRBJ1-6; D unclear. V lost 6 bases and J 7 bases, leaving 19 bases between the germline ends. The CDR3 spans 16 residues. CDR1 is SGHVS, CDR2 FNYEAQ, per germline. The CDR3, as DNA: TGTGCCAGCAGTGGCAAGGGAGGTGAATTGAATTCACCCCTCCACTTT. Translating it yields CASSGKGGELNSPLHF.

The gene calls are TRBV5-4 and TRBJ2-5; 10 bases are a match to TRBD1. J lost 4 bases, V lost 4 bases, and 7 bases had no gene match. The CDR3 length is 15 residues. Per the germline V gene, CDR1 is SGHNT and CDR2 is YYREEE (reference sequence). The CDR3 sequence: CASSPGQGERETQYF. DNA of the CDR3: TGTGCCAGCAGCCCAGGACAGGGGGAGCGAGAGACCCAGTACTTC.

CDR3 protein: CASSVAPGGGSGETQYF. CDR3 bases: TGTGCCAGCAGCGTAGCCCCTGGCGGGGGGTCCGGAGAGACCCAGTACTTC. The gene calls are TRBV9 and TRBJ2-5; 8 bases fit TRBD2. In germline, CDR1 is SGDLS, CDR2 YYNGEE. CDR3 length equals 17 residues. Trimming cost V 0 bases and J 4 bases; bases outside gene matches: 11.

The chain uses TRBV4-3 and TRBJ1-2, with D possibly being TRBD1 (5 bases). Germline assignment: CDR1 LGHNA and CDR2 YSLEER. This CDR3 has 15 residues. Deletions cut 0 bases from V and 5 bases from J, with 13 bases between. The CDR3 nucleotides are TGCGCCAGCAGCCAAGACAGGGCAAGACCGTATGGCTACACCTTC. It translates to CASSQDRARPYGYTF.